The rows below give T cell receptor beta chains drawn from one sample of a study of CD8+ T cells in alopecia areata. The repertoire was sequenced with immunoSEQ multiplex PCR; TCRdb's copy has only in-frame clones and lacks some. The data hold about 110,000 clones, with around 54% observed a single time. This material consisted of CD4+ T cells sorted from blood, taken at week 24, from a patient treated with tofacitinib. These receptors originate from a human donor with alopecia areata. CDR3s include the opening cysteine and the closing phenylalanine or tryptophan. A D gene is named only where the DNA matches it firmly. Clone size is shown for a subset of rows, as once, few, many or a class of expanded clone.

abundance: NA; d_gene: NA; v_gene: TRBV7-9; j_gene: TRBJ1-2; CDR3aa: CASSPSGRGRYGYTF; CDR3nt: TGTGCCAGCAGTCCCTCCGGCAGGGGTCGGTATGGCTACACCTTC
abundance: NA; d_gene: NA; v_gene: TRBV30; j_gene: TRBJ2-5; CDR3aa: CACRGGRGETQYF; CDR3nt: TGTGCCTGCAGGGGAGGAAGGGGAGAGACCCAGTACTTC
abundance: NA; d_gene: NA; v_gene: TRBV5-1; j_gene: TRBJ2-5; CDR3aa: CASSLQGGGQETQYF; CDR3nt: TGCGCCAGCAGCTTGCAAGGGGGAGGCCAAGAGACCCAGTACTTC
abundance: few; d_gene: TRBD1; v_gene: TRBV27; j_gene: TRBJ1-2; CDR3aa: CASSPTGQIITNYGYTF; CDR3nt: TGTGCCAGCAGTCCCACGGGACAGATAATCACTAACTATGGCTACACCTTC
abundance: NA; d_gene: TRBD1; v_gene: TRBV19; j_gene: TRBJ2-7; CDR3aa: CASSRDRGLYEQYF; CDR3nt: TGTGCCAGCAGCCGGGACAGGGGCCTCTACGAGCAGTACTTC
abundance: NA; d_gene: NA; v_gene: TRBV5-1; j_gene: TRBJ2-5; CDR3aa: CASSLRAGLEETQYF; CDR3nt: TGCGCCAGCAGCTTGAGGGCAGGGCTAGAAGAGACCCAGTACTTC
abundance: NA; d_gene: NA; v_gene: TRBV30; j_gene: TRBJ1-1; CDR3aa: CAWRYQVNTEAFF; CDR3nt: TGTGCCTGGAGGTACCAGGTGAACACTGAAGCTTTCTTT
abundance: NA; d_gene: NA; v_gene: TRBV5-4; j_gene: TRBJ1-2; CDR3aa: CASSYLQASSYGYTF; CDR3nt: TGTGCCAGCAGCTATCTACAGGCTTCCTCCTATGGCTACACCTTC
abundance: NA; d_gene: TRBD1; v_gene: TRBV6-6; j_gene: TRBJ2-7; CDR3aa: CASSTGQGGEQYF; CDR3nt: TGTGCCAGCAGTACTGGACAGGGGGGCGAGCAGTACTTC
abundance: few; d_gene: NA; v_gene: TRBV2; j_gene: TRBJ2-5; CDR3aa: CASTRSGQKETQYF; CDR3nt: TGTGCCAGCACCCGGTCGGGGCAGAAAGAGACCCAGTACTTC
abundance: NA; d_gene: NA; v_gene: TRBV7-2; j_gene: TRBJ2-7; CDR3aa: CASSLLQGSLYEQYF; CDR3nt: TGTGCCAGCAGCTTACTCCAAGGCAGCCTCTACGAGCAGTACTTC
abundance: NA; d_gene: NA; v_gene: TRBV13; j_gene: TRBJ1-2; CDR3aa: CASSRGGRGSYGYTF; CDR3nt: TGTGCCAGCAGCCGGGGCGGCAGGGGTTCCTATGGCTACACCTTC
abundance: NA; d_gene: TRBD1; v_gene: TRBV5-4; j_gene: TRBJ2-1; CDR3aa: CASSFDQGANNEQFF; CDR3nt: TGTGCCAGCAGCTTTGATCAGGGGGCAAACAATGAGCAGTTCTTC
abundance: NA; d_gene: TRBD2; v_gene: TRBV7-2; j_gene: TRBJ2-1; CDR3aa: CASSQGTSKKQFF; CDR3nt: TGTGCCAGCAGCCAAGGGACTAGCAAGAAGCAGTTCTTC
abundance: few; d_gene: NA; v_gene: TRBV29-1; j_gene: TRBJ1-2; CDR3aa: CSVETGPPGNYGYTF; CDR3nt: TGCAGCGTTGAAACGGGCCCCCCGGGGAACTATGGCTACACCTTC
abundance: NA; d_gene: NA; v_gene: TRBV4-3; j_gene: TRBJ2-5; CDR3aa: CASSQEHEGETQYF; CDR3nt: TGCGCCAGCAGCCAAGAGCACGAAGGAGAGACCCAGTACTTC
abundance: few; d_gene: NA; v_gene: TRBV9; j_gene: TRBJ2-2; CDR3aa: CASSARSDGELFF; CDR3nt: TGTGCCAGCAGCGCACGGTCGGACGGGGAGCTGTTTTTT
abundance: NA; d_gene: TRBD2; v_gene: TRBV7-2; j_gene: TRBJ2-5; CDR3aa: CASSLSSGGAFETQYF; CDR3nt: TGTGCCAGCAGCTTGTCTAGCGGGGGGGCCTTTGAGACCCAGTACTTC
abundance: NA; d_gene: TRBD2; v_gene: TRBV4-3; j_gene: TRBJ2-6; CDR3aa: CASSHGAGGSAGANVLTF; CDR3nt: TGCGCCAGCAGCCACGGAGCGGGGGGAAGCGCTGGGGCCAACGTCCTGACTTTC
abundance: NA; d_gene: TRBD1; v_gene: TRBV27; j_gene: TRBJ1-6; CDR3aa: CASSWAGTVKSPLHF; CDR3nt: TGTGCCAGCAGCTGGGCCGGGACAGTGAAATCACCCCTCCACTTT
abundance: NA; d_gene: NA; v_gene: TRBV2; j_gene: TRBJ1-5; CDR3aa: CASSEALGGPQHF; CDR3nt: TGTGCCAGCAGTGAAGCGCTTGGCGGGCCCCAGCATTTT
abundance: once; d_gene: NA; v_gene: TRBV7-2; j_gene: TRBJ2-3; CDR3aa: CASSLVAGADGTQYF; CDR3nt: TGTGCCAGCAGCTTAGTGGCCGGGGCCGACGGTACGCAGTATTTT
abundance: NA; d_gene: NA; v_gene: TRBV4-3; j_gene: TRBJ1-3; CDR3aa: CASSQENLLLHSGNTIYF; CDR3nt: TGCGCCAGCAGCCAAGAGAATCTACTGCTTCACTCTGGAAACACCATATATTTT
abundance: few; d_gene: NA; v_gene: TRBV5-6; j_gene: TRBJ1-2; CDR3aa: CASIVDWAGGGYTF; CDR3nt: TGTGCCAGCATCGTGGATTGGGCAGGTGGTGGCTACACCTTC
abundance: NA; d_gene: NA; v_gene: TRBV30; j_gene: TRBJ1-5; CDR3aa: CAWSWGQNQPQHF; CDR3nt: TGTGCCTGGAGTTGGGGGCAGAATCAGCCCCAGCATTTT
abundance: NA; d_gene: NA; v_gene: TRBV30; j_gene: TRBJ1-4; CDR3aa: CAWSVDATNEKLFF; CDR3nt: TGTGCCTGGAGTGTGGACGCAACTAATGAAAAACTGTTTTTT
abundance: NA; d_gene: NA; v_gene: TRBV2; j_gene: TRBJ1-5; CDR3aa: CASSYNQPQHF; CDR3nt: TGTGCCAGCAGTTATAACCAGCCCCAGCATTTT
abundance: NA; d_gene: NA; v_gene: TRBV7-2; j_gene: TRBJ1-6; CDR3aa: CASSFGGDSPLHF; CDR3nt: TGTGCCAGCAGCTTTGGGGGGGACTCACCCCTCCACTTT
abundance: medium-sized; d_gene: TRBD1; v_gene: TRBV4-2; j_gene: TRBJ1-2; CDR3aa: CASSQEGTGSWGYTF; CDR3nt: TGTGCCAGCAGCCAAGAGGGGACAGGGAGTTGGGGCTACACCTTC
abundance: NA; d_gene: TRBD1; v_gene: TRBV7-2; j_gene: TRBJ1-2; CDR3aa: CASSYGQGVLYGYTF; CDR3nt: TGTGCCAGCAGCTACGGACAGGGGGTACTCTATGGCTACACCTTC
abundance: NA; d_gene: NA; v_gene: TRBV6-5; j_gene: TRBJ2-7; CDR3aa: CASSQDGDGAYEQYF; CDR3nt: TGTGCCAGCAGTCAGGACGGGGACGGGGCCTACGAGCAGTACTTC
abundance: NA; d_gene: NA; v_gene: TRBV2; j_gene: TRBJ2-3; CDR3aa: CASLWLASTDTQYF; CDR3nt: TGTGCCAGCTTATGGCTAGCTAGCACAGATACGCAGTATTTT
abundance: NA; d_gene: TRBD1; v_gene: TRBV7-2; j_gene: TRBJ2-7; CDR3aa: CASSKTGGFHEQYF; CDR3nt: TGTGCCAGCAGCAAGACAGGGGGCTTCCACGAGCAGTACTTC
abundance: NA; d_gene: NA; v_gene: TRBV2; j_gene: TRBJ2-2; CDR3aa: CASSGRVNTGELFF; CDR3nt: TGTGCCAGCAGTGGTCGGGTGAACACCGGGGAGCTGTTTTTT
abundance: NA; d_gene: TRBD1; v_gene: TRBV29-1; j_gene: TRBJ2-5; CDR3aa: CSAEWPSGTGVETQYF; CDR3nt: TGCAGCGCCGAGTGGCCTAGTGGGACAGGGGTAGAGACCCAGTACTTC
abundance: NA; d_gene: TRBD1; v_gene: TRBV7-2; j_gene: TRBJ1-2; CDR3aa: CASSPGTGRGAYGYTF; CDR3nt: TGTGCCAGCAGCCCGGGGACAGGGCGGGGAGCCTATGGCTACACCTTC
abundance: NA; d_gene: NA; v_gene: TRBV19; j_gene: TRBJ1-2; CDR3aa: CASSIRPGLDYGYTF; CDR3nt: TGTGCCAGTAGTATCCGACCAGGGCTCGACTATGGCTACACCTTC
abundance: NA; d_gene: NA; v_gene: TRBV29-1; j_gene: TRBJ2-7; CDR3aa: CSAKGGGNSYEQYF; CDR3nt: TGCAGCGCCAAGGGCGGGGGCAATTCCTACGAGCAGTACTTC
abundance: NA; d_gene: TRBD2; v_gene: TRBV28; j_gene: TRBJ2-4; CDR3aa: CASSLIGLGKNIQYF; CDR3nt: TGTGCCAGCAGTTTAATAGGACTAGGTAAAAACATTCAGTACTTC